These 27 T cell receptor beta chains were sequenced from one sample in a study of Tregs in tolerant kidney transplant recipients. No antigen is known for these receptors. Data came from immunoSEQ multiplex PCR; TCRdb stores just in-frame clones and leaves some out. Of fewer than 40,000 clones in the sample, 65% to 85% were seen once. The material sequenced was Tregs from blood cultured with allogeneic cells. All receptors come from a human donor in good health.

This chain joins TRBV7-8 and TRBJ1-2; a weak D match, TRBD1 (6 bases). Germline CDR1 is SGHVS and CDR2 is FQNEAQ. Trimming took 2 bases from V and 0 from J, leaving 10 bases between them. This CDR3 contains 15 residues. CDR3 coding DNA: TGTGCCAGCAGCTTATCGACAGGTTCTAACTATGGCTACACCTTC. This codes for CASSLSTGSNYGYTF.

The chain couples TRBV5-1 to TRBJ1-1; D is unclear. This CDR3 is built from 14 residues. The germline gives CDR1 SGHRS, CDR2 YFSETQ. V shed 4 bases and J shed 2 bases, with 12 bases lying between them. CDR3 DNA sequence: TGCGCCAGCAGCGTGATCCGTGGTAACACTGAAGCTTTCTTT. Protein sequence: CASSVIRGNTEAFF.

V usage is TRBV9 and J usage is TRBJ1-2; D is ambiguous. This CDR3 has 15 amino acids. Germline V CDR1 and CDR2: SGDLS, YYNGEE. Trimming took 4 bases from V and 3 from J, leaving 16 bases between them. CDR3 coding DNA: TGTGCCAGCAGCCCCCGGCGGGGAATCGACTATGGCTACACCTTC. Amino acids: CASSPRRGIDYGYTF.

The chain couples TRBV2 to TRBJ2-3; D possibly matches TRBD1 or TRBD2 (5 bases each). This CDR3 contains 14 residues. Trimming took 2 bases from V and 9 from J, leaving 15 bases between them. The V gene's germline CDR1 is SNHLY and CDR2 FYNNEI. The CDR3 sequence: CASSEIGGGGTQYF. The DNA for the CDR3 is TGTGCCAGCAGTGAAATTGGGGGTGGGGGAACGCAGTATTTT.

The gene calls are TRBV6-5 and TRBJ2-7, with D unclear. V lost 5 bases to trimming and J lost 2 bases, with 13 bases between them. The CDR3 has 14 amino acids. The germline gives CDR1 MNHEY, CDR2 SVGAGI. The CDR3 here is CASSLMDRTYEQYF. The CDR3 bases are TGTGCCAGCAGTCTAATGGACCGAACCTACGAGCAGTACTTC.

The V gene is TRBV5-6, the J gene TRBJ2-7; TRBD1 agrees at 7 bases. CDR1 and CDR2 from the germline V gene are SGHDT and YYEEEE. J gave up 3 bases and V 4 bases, and 10 bases lay outside the gene matches. This CDR3 has 15 amino acids. CDR3 coding DNA: TGTGCCAGCAGCCAACAACAGGGGTCGATCTACGAGCAGTACTTC. This codes for CASSQQQGSIYEQYF.

The chain combines TRBV7-3 with TRBJ2-2; 7 positions match TRBD2. This CDR3 is 16 amino acids long. Losses at the gene ends were 4 bases for V and 6 bases for J; bases not matched to a gene: 11. Germline-derived CDR1 and CDR2 are SGHTA and FQGTGA. CDR3 sequence reads: CASSSLGGQRAGELFF. In DNA form, the CDR3 reads TGTGCCAGCAGCTCCCTGGGAGGGCAAAGGGCCGGGGAGCTGTTTTTT.

V and J are TRBV7-5 and TRBJ1-2; the table's D gene call, TRBD1, was not cross checked with the DNA. TRBV7-5 counts as a pseudogene. The CDR3 extends over 13 amino acids. This CDR3 reads CARSSTGGYGYTF. CDR3 DNA: TGTGCCAGAAGCTCAACAGGGGGCTATGGCTACACCTTC.

The CDR3 DNA is TGCAGCGTCGGGGATGCAGATACGCAGTATTTT. Amino acid sequence: CSVGDADTQYF. The J gene is TRBJ2-3, the V gene TRBV29-1; a possible D gene is TRBD2 (5 bases). The V end lost 6 bases, the J end lost 4 bases, and 8 bases lay between the germline ends. Per germline, CDR1 SQVTM and CDR2 ANQGSEA. The CDR3 is 11 residues long.

The chain combines TRBV7-2 with TRBJ1-5; D is unresolved. CDR1 and CDR2 (germline): SGHTA, FQGNSA. With 3 bases removed from V and 2 bases from J, the gap between germline ends came to 8 bases. The CDR3 length is 14 residues. This chain's CDR3 is CASSFTGGNQPQHF. CDR3 in DNA: TGTGCCAGCAGCTTTACGGGAGGCAATCAGCCCCAGCATTTT.

The rearrangement uses TRBV30 and TRBJ2-2, with D tentatively TRBD1 or TRBD2 (5 bases each). Germline V gene lookup returns CDR1 GTSNPN and CDR2 SVGIG (reference sequence). The ends were cut back, 3 bases at V and 0 bases at J, with 11 bases in the middle. CDR3 size: 15 residues. The CDR3 loop is CAWRGRGANTGELFF. Written as DNA, the CDR3 is TGTGCCTGGAGAGGTCGGGGCGCGAACACCGGGGAGCTGTTTTTT.

V usage is TRBV10-3 and J usage is TRBJ2-3; 9 positions agree with TRBD1. CDR1 and CDR2 from the germline V gene are ENHRY and SYGVKD. The CDR3 covers 16 residues. The junction had 10 bases not matched to a gene; V was cut back by 6 bases and J by 3 bases. CDR3 coding DNA: TGTGCCATCAGGCCTGGACAGGGGCCCGTAACAGATACGCAGTATTTT. Amino acid sequence: CAIRPGQGPVTDTQYF.

The chain recombines TRBV6-6 with TRBJ2-1, with D tentatively TRBD2 (6 bases). This CDR3 region has 14 residues. Germline V CDR1 and CDR2: MNHNY, SVGAGI (reference sequence). The ends were cut back, 9 bases at V and 9 bases at J, with 21 bases in the middle. The CDR3 here is CASGEGGRGVEQFF. DNA for the CDR3: TGTGCCAGTGGCGAGGGAGGAAGAGGGGTTGAGCAGTTCTTC.

The CDR3 bases are TGTGCCAGCAGTTGGCCTGGCACAGATACGCAGTATTTT. Protein sequence: CASSWPGTDTQYF. The chain carries TRBV6-1 and TRBJ2-3; D ambiguous. Germline assignment: CDR1 MNHNS and CDR2 SASEGT. V gave up 5 bases and J gave up 1 base, with 7 bases separating them. This CDR3 comprises 13 residues.

This clone appeared a few times. The chain uses TRBV5-6 and TRBJ2-3; TRBD2 matches 13 bases. The V and J ends lost 1 base and 4 bases, in that order; junction bases with no gene match: 0. This CDR3 spans 15 amino acids. The germline V gene has CDR1 SGHDT and CDR2 YYEEEE. The CDR3 here is CASSLTSGGADTQYF. In DNA form, the CDR3 reads TGTGCCAGCAGCTTGACTAGCGGGGGGGCAGATACGCAGTATTTT.

The chain recombines TRBV2 with TRBJ1-5; 8 bases fit TRBD1. Per the germline V gene, CDR1 is SNHLY and CDR2 is FYNNEI. The CDR3 spans 14 residues. The V and J ends lost 5 bases and 7 bases, in that order; junction bases with no gene match: 7. The CDR3 region has the DNA TGTGCCAGCAGTCTTTCAGGGGGCGAACAGCCCCAGCATTTT. Amino acids: CASSLSGGEQPQHF. Filled out from reference TRBV2 and TRBJ1-5, the complete variable domain reads EPEVTQTPSHQVTQMGQEVILRCVPISNHLYFYWYRQILGQKVEFLVSFYNNEISEKSEIFDDQFSVERPDGSNFTLKIRSTKLEDSAMYFCASSLSGGEQPQHFGDGTRLSIL.

The rearrangement uses TRBV7-2 and TRBJ1-4, with D perhaps TRBD1 (6 bases). Trimming removed 3 bases at V and 8 bases at J, with 13 bases between. This CDR3 comprises 14 residues. CDR1 and CDR2 (germline): SGHTA, FQGNSA. The CDR3 here is CASSFDHRVEKLFF. The DNA for the CDR3 is TGTGCCAGCAGCTTCGATCACAGGGTCGAAAAACTGTTTTTT.

The chain carries TRBV9 and TRBJ2-5, with unresolved D. CDR3 length equals 14 residues. The germline CDR1 and CDR2 sequences are SGDLS and YYNGEE. Deletions cut 0 bases from V and 4 bases from J, with 10 bases between. The CDR3 region has the DNA TGTGCCAGCAGCGTAGCTACTACCGGAGAGACCCAGTACTTC. Translation gives CASSVATTGETQYF.

V is TRBV10-3 and J is TRBJ2-3; TRBD2 aligns across 7 bases. The CDR3 is 17 residues long. Germline lookup yields CDR1 ENHRY and CDR2 SYGVKD. V was clipped by 4 bases and J by 0 bases; unmatched bases: 10. The CDR3 is CAISGGGRKASTDTQYF. The CDR3 nucleotides are TGTGCCATCAGTGGTGGCGGGAGAAAGGCTAGCACAGATACGCAGTATTTT.

The table lists this clone with a few counts. As DNA, the CDR3 is TGTGCCTGGAGCCAGGACGGCACCTATGGCTACACCTTC. Protein sequence: CAWSQDGTYGYTF. The chain carries TRBV30 and TRBJ1-2; D is unresolved. The germline V and J ends were trimmed by 3 bases and 4 bases, with 12 bases remaining between them. Per the germline V gene, CDR1 is GTSNPN and CDR2 is SVGIG (reference sequence). The CDR3 is 13 residues long. Based on the CDR3 plus reference TRBV30 and TRBJ1-2, the full variable domain is SQTIHQWPATLVQPVGSPLSLECTVEGTSNPNLYWYRQAAGRGLQLLFYSVGIGQISSEVPQNLSASRPQDRQFILSSKKLLLSDSGFYLCAWSQDGTYGYTFGSGTRLTVV.

The V call is TRBV15, the J call TRBJ1-1, with D perhaps matching TRBD1 (5 bases). The CDR3 spans 13 residues. Trimming shortened V by 5 bases and J by 7 bases, and 14 bases separated the two germline ends. Germline V lookup: CDR1 LNHNV, CDR2 YYDKDF (reference sequence). The CDR3, as DNA: TGTGCCACCAGCGCTCTGGTTGGGGGTGAAGCTTTCTTT. As protein: CATSALVGGEAFF.

This chain joins TRBV27 and TRBJ2-7; 7 bases align to TRBD1. The junction had 11 bases not matched to a gene; V was cut back by 6 bases and J by 3 bases. Per the germline V gene, CDR1 is MNHEY and CDR2 is SMNVEV (reference sequence). CDR3 size: 15 residues. DNA for the CDR3: TGTGCCAGCAGCCGACCCGGACAGGCGGTCTACGAGCAGTACTTC. Protein sequence: CASSRPGQAVYEQYF.

Only one count was recorded for this clone. The chain employs TRBV11-2 and TRBJ2-7; D assignment may be TRBD1 or TRBD2 (6 bases each). Looked up from germline, CDR1 is SGHAT and CDR2 is FQNNGV. V was shortened by 4 bases and J by 4 bases, with 20 bases between the two germline ends. The CDR3 has 16 amino acids. The CDR3 reads CASSSTRRRGGYEQYF. The DNA of the CDR3 is TGTGCCAGCAGCTCCACGCGGAGGCGAGGGGGGTACGAGCAGTACTTC.

This rearrangement joins TRBV11-3 to TRBJ1-1; 8 bases line up with TRBD1. Trimming took 1 base from V and 5 from J; bases not matched to a gene: 6. This CDR3 has 15 residues. CDR1 and CDR2 (germline): SGHNT, YENEEA. The CDR3 DNA is TGTGCCAGCAGCTTAGGCAGGGGGCGGACGACTGAAGCTTTCTTT. It codes for CASSLGRGRTTEAFF.

J is TRBJ1-4 and V is TRBV27; 7 positions agree with TRBD1. The trim removed 3 bases at V and 10 bases at J, leaving 2 bases unmatched. The CDR3 covers 12 residues. The V gene's germline CDR1 is MNHEY and CDR2 SMNVEV (reference sequence). The CDR3 DNA reads as TGTGCCAGCAGTTTGACAGGGCGAAAACTGTTTTTT. It translates to CASSLTGRKLFF.

This sequence joins TRBV10-2 and TRBJ2-7; D is unclear. Between the trimmed V and J ends, which lost 7 bases and 2 bases, there was a span of 9 bases. Germline CDR1 and CDR2: WSHSY and SAAADI. The CDR3 loop spans 12 amino acids. This CDR3 reads CASKLEAYEQYF. The CDR3 DNA reads TGCGCCAGCAAACTCGAAGCCTACGAGCAGTACTTC.

V is TRBV7-9 and J is TRBJ2-1; D ambiguous. The CDR3 loop spans 13 amino acids. Germline V lookup: CDR1 SEHNR, CDR2 FQNEAQ (reference sequence). Trimming removed 1 base at V and 13 bases at J, with 14 bases between. In nucleotides, the CDR3 is TGTGCCAGCAGCTTAGATTGGCGCTCGAGTCAGTTCTTC. Encoded protein: CASSLDWRSSQFF.